This T cell receptor beta chain was obtained from a study of cytomegalovirus exposure and HLA in healthy donors. Primers included in the PCR were 60 Vbeta and 13 Jbeta primers. Assay used: immunoSEQ multiplex PCR; TCRdb lists only in-frame clones, some missing. The table lists 95,000 to 110,000 clones, about three quarters of them singletons. Of note for this clone: Its cognate antigen is unknown.

General study findings and limits: CMV antigen specificity was confirmed in vitro for a few CMV-associated chains.

There were likely unrecorded immune exposures, though donors were nominally healthy when sampled. The source material was PBMCs. The sequence was collected from a woman aged 18-30 years in good health and CMV-seropositive.

CDR3 coding DNA: TGCAGCGTTGGGCTAGCGGGTCCCAAAGCCCAGTACTTC. It translates to CSVGLAGPKAQYF. The chain combines TRBV29-1 with TRBJ2-5; 8 bases fit TRBD2. This CDR3 is 13 amino acids long. CDR1 is SQVTM and CDR2 is ANQGSEA in the germline V gene. Trimming took 4 bases from V and 9 from J; bases not matched to a gene: 10.